This T cell receptor (beta chain) was observed in a study of quantifying T cell responses using KT2 cells. Study-level background: Reverse transcription used primers in the TCR alpha and beta constant regions. Estimated efficiency of the T4 ligation step was above 8.5% under optimum conditions.

V was cut by 0 bases and J by 3 bases, with 9 bases left in between. Germline CDR1 is SGHKS and CDR2 is YYEKEE (reference sequence). The CDR3 length is 14 residues. The cDNA 3' end received a ligated oligonucleotide with a UMI. The first PCR ran approximately 4 cycles with an equimolar RC1.1 and RC1.2 beta primer mix. In TCRdb, the UMI-ligation and nested PCR reads were re-called with MiXCR into one record per CDR3 protein. Here the sample spans tens of thousands of distinct CDR3 sequences, about 12% being singletons. This clonotype has only a few counts. Known numbers of the T cell clone KT2 were added to PBMC.

The chain has TRBV5-5 and TRBJ1-1; no reliable D call. The TCR was taken from a human donor. The sequencing sample was made of PBMCs spiked with cells of the T cell clone KT2. The CDR3 nucleotides are TGTGCCAGCAGCTTGGAGACATGGGACACTGAAGCTTTCTTT. Translation: CASSLETWDTEAFF. Drawing the rest from reference TRBV5-5 and TRBJ1-1, the complete variable domain is DAGVTQSPTHLIKTRGQQVTLRCSPISGHKSVSWYQQVLGQGPQFIFQYYEKEERGRGNFPDRFSARQFPNYSSELNVNALLLGDSALYLCASSLETWDTEAFFGQGTRLTVV.